The sequence of this TCR beta chain was determined in a study of prognosis after radiotherapy for stage I lung cancer. Background on the study: Radiotherapy was followed by distant metastases in four patients, which appeared at a median of roughly seven months; 15 patients showed no significant progression.

Researchers used two-round multiplex PCR to amplify TCR beta CDR3 starting from genomic DNA. The first round of PCR was done with primers that matched each TRBV and TRBJ gene. MiXCR, run by TCRdb on the multiplex PCR reads, gives a single entry per CDR3 protein. The table lists just over 30,000 distinct CDR3 sequences, 32% of them singletons. General study results and limits: With medians of approximately 10,000 versus 7,000, unique TCR clone counts fell after stereotactic body radiation therapy.

Germline CDR1 SQVTM, CDR2 ANQGSEA. This CDR3 spans 13 amino acids. V lost 4 bases, J lost 6 bases, and 4 bases stayed unmatched. This clonotype was seen ten or more times. The antigen is undetermined. This rearrangement joins TRBV29-1 to TRBJ2-2; TRBD1 matches 8 bases. The source material was PBMCs, sampled before or after stereotactic body radiation therapy (not recorded which). The sequence came from a donor of 50 years or more with non-small cell lung cancer. CDR3 sequence: CSVGQGRAGELFF. The CDR3 coding sequence is TGCAGCGTTGGACAGGGGAGAGCCGGGGAGCTGTTTTTT.